A single sample is the source of the 31 T cell receptor beta chains below, sequenced in a study of response to subunit inactivated influenza vaccine. One entry per CDR3 protein, called by TCRdb with MiXCR from the RT-PCR reads. The sample lists 500,000 to 650,000 distinct CDR3 sequences, about 8% occurring once. The input for sequencing was PBMCs from blood, taken less than 30 months after vaccination. The receptors stem from a man between 50 and 69 years old who received an inactivated influenza vaccine.

A word on this clonotype: A clone one base away is much larger, so this may be a read error. J is TRBJ2-5 and V is TRBV11-2; D remains unclear. Germline V gene sequence: CDR1 SGHAT, CDR2 FQNNGV. The CDR3 consists of 14 residues. V was clipped by 5 bases and J by 4 bases, with 14 bases between them. DNA of the CDR3: TGTGCCAGCAGCCATTCGGCCTGGGGAGAGACCCAGTACTTC. Its translation: CASSHSAWGETQYF.

The table lists this clonotype with many counts. The chain joins TRBV12-3 or TRBV12-4 to TRBJ2-2; 7 bases map to TRBD2. V was clipped by 6 bases and J by 0 bases; unmatched bases: 7. The CDR3 runs 16 residues. The CDR3 is CASSIFSGSNTGELFF. CDR3 DNA: TGTGCCAGCAGCATTTTTAGCGGGTCGAACACCGGGGAGCTGTTTTTT.

This clonotype was observed a handful of times. The chain carries TRBV29-1 and TRBJ2-7; 15 nucleotides match TRBD2. This CDR3 contains 15 residues. Germline values: CDR1 SQVTM, CDR2 ANQGSEA. V was pared by 6 bases and J by 5 bases, with 8 bases of the junction left unmatched. CDR3 coding DNA: TGCAGCGTGTTCGGACTAGCGGGAGGGCGGGACGAGCAGTACTTC. As protein: CSVFGLAGGRDEQYF.

This sequence joins TRBV6-2 or TRBV6-3 and TRBJ2-3; 9 positions agree with TRBD2. V gave up 0 bases and J gave up 10 bases; unmatched junction bases: 8. CDR3 length: 15 amino acids. Germline loops: CDR1 MNHEY, CDR2 SVGEGT. The CDR3 protein is CASSYSTLGLAAQYF. CDR3 DNA sequence: TGTGCCAGCAGTTACTCTACCTTGGGACTAGCTGCGCAGTATTTT.

This clonotype has a count of ten or more. The chain combines TRBV12-3 or TRBV12-4 with TRBJ2-5, with TRBD2 matching over 8 bases. With 7 bases clipped from V and 2 bases from J, the junction kept 6 bases outside the gene matches. CDR3 length equals 14 residues. CDR3 amino acids: CASTVSGGQETQYF. The CDR3 region has the DNA TGTGCCAGCACTGTAAGCGGGGGTCAAGAGACCCAGTACTTC.

This rearrangement joins TRBV4-3 to TRBJ2-7, with 13 positions matching TRBD2. V lost 1 base to trimming and J lost 6 bases; unmatched junction nucleotides: 3. Germline assignment: CDR1 LGHNA and CDR2 YSLEER. The CDR3 spans 15 residues. The CDR3 here is CASSQALAGGGEQYF. CDR3 DNA: TGCGCCAGCAGCCAAGCACTAGCGGGAGGGGGCGAGCAGTACTTC.

This clonotype was seen a few times. V gene TRBV7-2 combines with J gene TRBJ1-6, with D possibly being TRBD1 (6 bases). Trimming took 0 bases from V and 9 from J, leaving 18 bases between them. The CDR3 covers 17 residues. The germline CDR1 and CDR2 sequences are SGHTA and FQGNSA. The CDR3 sequence: CASSLAESTGNGSPLHF. CDR3 nucleotide sequence: TGTGCCAGCAGCTTAGCGGAGAGTACAGGGAACGGTTCACCCCTCCACTTT.

In its sample, this clonotype was seen many times. The chain couples TRBV12-3 or TRBV12-4 to TRBJ2-5; D unresolved. The CDR3 sequence is 12 residues long. V lost 1 base and J 13 bases, leaving 13 bases between the germline ends. For the CDR3, the DNA is TGTGCCAGCAGTTTAGTTCCGGGTCCCCCGTACTTC. Its translation is CASSLVPGPPYF.

This chain links TRBV6-5 with TRBJ1-5, with 8 positions matching TRBD1. Germline lookup yields CDR1 MNHEY and CDR2 SVGAGI. This CDR3 contains 14 residues. Germline trimming cut 4 bases from V and 5 bases from J; bases unmatched to any gene: 4. CDR3 sequence (DNA): TGTGCCAGCAGTTTACAGGGGGGTTATCAGCCCCAGCATTTT. Translating it yields CASSLQGGYQPQHF.

This clonotype has ten or more counts. The V call is TRBV6-2 or TRBV6-3, the J call TRBJ2-2, with D perhaps matching TRBD1 or TRBD2 (6 bases each). Germline lookup yields CDR1 MNHEY and CDR2 SVGEGT. The CDR3 length is 20 residues. Trimming took 0 bases from V and 0 from J, leaving 20 bases between them. The CDR3 sequence is CASSYSKGSAGQPNTGELFF. Here the CDR3 DNA reads TGTGCCAGCAGTTACTCGAAAGGTAGCGCGGGACAACCGAACACCGGGGAGCTGTTTTTT.

The chain has TRBV3-1 and TRBJ2-1; either TRBD1 or TRBD2 may fit D (7 bases each). Trimming left V 3 bases short and J 9 bases short, with 12 bases between. CDR1 is LGHDT, CDR2 YNNKEL, per germline (reference sequence). This CDR3 contains 13 residues. The CDR3 bases are TGTGCCAGCAGCCACAGGGGGGGGGTTGAGCAGTTCTTC. This codes for CASSHRGGVEQFF.

This clonotype was observed at least ten times. The chain links TRBV5-1 to TRBJ2-3, with D tentatively TRBD2 (5 bases). Trimming took off 3 bases at V and 5 bases at J, with 16 bases between the two ends. CDR3 length equals 15 residues. Germline V gene sequence: CDR1 SGHRS, CDR2 YFSETQ. The DNA of the CDR3 is TGCGCCAGCAGCTCCCTTGCGGGCCCGGGAGATACGCAGTATTTT. Residues: CASSSLAGPGDTQYF.

This clonotype occurred many times. The V and J genes are TRBV10-3 and TRBJ2-3; 9 bases are a match to TRBD2. With 7 bases clipped from V and 3 bases from J, the junction kept 2 bases outside the gene matches. Germline V gene lookup returns CDR1 ENHRY and CDR2 SYGVKD. The CDR3 runs to 13 residues. CDR3: CAITAGGTDTQYF. CDR3 sequence (DNA): TGTGCCATCACAGCGGGGGGAACAGATACGCAGTATTTT.

This clonotype has a count of ten or more. This chain links TRBV10-3 with TRBJ2-4; 7 bases agree with TRBD1. Losses at the gene ends were 2 bases for V and 8 bases for J; bases not matched to a gene: 3. In germline, CDR1 is ENHRY, CDR2 SYGVKD. The CDR3 runs to 13 residues. The CDR3, as DNA: TGTGCCATCAGTGAGCGACAGGGTGACATTCAGTACTTC. Translating gives CAISERQGDIQYF.

Ten or more counts support this clonotype. The rearrangement uses TRBV29-1 and TRBJ1-1; TRBD1 aligns across 7 bases. The germline CDR1 and CDR2 sequences are SQVTM and ANQGSEA. This CDR3 region has 13 residues. Trimming removed 4 bases from V and 1 base from J; junction bases left unmatched: 3. The CDR3 loop is CSVVRQGNTEAFF. CDR3 nucleotide sequence: TGCAGCGTTGTGCGACAGGGGAACACTGAAGCTTTCTTT.

CDR3 amino acids: CSAQGSNYGYTF. CDR3 nucleotides: TGCAGCGCACAGGGCTCAAACTATGGCTACACCTTC. The rearrangement joins TRBV29-1 to TRBJ1-2, with D possibly TRBD1 on 6 matching bases. CDR3 length: 12 amino acids. Germline CDR1 and CDR2: SQVTM and ANQGSEA. Trimming cost V 7 bases and J 2 bases, with 11 bases left between them.

The sample holds a few counts of this clonotype. V is TRBV4-2 and J is TRBJ1-2; weak D call: TRBD1 (6 bases). The germline V gene has CDR1 LGHNA and CDR2 YNFKEQ. V was cut by 0 bases and J by 7 bases, with 12 bases left in between. The CDR3 sequence is 14 residues long. The DNA of the CDR3 is TGTGCCAGCAGCCAAGAGTCGGGGGGCACTGGCTACACCTTC. Translation gives CASSQESGGTGYTF.

This chain uses TRBV10-3 with TRBJ1-1, with TRBD1 as a possible D gene (5 bases). CDR1 is ENHRY and CDR2 is SYGVKD in the germline V gene. V lost 0 bases to trimming and J lost 7 bases, with 12 bases between them. The CDR3 runs to 14 residues. CDR3 sequence reads: CAISESLGVGEAFF. CDR3 nucleotide sequence: TGTGCCATCAGTGAGTCATTGGGGGTAGGTGAAGCTTTCTTT.

V gene TRBV5-1 combines with J gene TRBJ2-7; 10 bases match TRBD2. Germline V gene sequence: CDR1 SGHRS, CDR2 YFSETQ. The V gene end was trimmed by 3 bases and the J gene end by 6 bases; junction bases not matched to a gene: 12. The CDR3 extends over 16 amino acids. In nucleotides, the CDR3 is TGCGCCAGCAGCTCCCAGTCTAGCGGGAGTACTATCGAGCAGTACTTC. Residues: CASSSQSSGSTIEQYF.

With regard to this clonotype: A much larger clonotype is one base distant, so this may be a read error. The chain carries TRBV7-2 and TRBJ2-2; 7 bases agree with TRBD1. The CDR3 is 14 residues long. Per germline, CDR1 SGHTA and CDR2 FQGNSA. The CDR3 nucleotides are TGTGCCAGCACCATACAGGGGAACACCAGGGAGCTGTTTTTT. Translating gives CASTIQGNTRELFF.

V is TRBV7-2 and J is TRBJ2-7; TRBD1 matches at 10 bases. The CDR3 consists of 15 residues. Trimming cost V 5 bases and J 3 bases; bases outside gene matches: 7. Germline lookup yields CDR1 SGHTA and CDR2 FQGNSA. This CDR3 reads CASSARDRGFYEQYF. The CDR3 DNA is TGTGCCAGCAGCGCCCGGGACAGGGGTTTCTACGAGCAGTACTTC.

V is TRBV11-2 and J is TRBJ2-3, with 7 bases matching TRBD2. This CDR3 has 22 residues. Germline CDR1 reads SGHAT; CDR2 reads FQNNGV. Trimming removed 1 base from V and 0 bases from J; junction bases left unmatched: 22. CDR3 DNA: TGTGCCAGCAGCTTAGGTCGTGGAAGGCGGGGGAGAGCCGAATTTAGCACAGATACGCAGTATTTT. Amino acids: CASSLGRGRRGRAEFSTDTQYF. Based on the CDR3 plus reference TRBV11-2 and TRBJ2-3, the full variable domain is EAGVAQSPRYKIIEKRQSVAFWCNPISGHATLYWYQQILGQGPKLLIQFQNNGVVDDSQLPKDRFSAERLKGVDSTLKIQPAKLEDSAVYLCASSLGRGRRGRAEFSTDTQYFGPGTRLTVL.

This clonotype was seen many times. The rearrangement joins TRBV3-1 to TRBJ2-5; 10 positions match TRBD1. Germline V lookup: CDR1 LGHDT, CDR2 YNNKEL (reference sequence). The length of the CDR3 is 15 residues. V lost 3 bases to trimming and J lost 1 base; unmatched junction nucleotides: 2. For the CDR3, the DNA is TGTGCCAGCAGCCAGGGACAGGGGATCCAAGAGACCCAGTACTTC. Translation: CASSQGQGIQETQYF.

This clonotype was counted many times. This chain uses TRBV20-1 with TRBJ1-3, with TRBD1 as a possible D gene (5 bases). The germline gives CDR1 DFQATT, CDR2 SNEGSKA (reference sequence). V shed 3 bases and J shed 5 bases, with 11 bases lying between them. The CDR3 has 13 residues. CDR3 in DNA: TGCAGTGCTAGTAAGGGGTCTCGAAACACCATATATTTT. Translating gives CSASKGSRNTIYF.

This chain joins TRBV11-3 and TRBJ2-3; possibly TRBD1 for D (5 bases). Germline V lookup: CDR1 SGHNT, CDR2 YENEEA. V gave up 5 bases and J gave up 5 bases, with 14 bases separating them. The length of the CDR3 is 14 residues. CDR3 DNA sequence: TGTGCCAGCAGCGCGTGGGGCAGGGAAGATACGCAGTATTTT. Protein: CASSAWGREDTQYF.

The chain has TRBV27 and TRBJ2-7, with D perhaps TRBD2 (6 bases). The CDR3 contains 16 residues. The germline V gene encodes CDR1 MNHEY and CDR2 SMNVEV (reference sequence). Trimming cost V 3 bases and J 4 bases, with 19 bases left between them. CDR3 in amino acids: CASSLFFGDGLYEQYF. The CDR3 coding sequence is TGTGCCAGCAGTTTGTTTTTTGGGGACGGACTATACGAGCAGTACTTC.

This clonotype was observed many times. The junction shows a germline mismatch at one end, possibly a read error. The CDR3 reads CASSLTGTEAFF. CDR3 DNA: TGTGCCAGCTCCTTAACAGGGACTGAAGCTTTCTTT. The gene calls are TRBV5-1 and TRBJ1-1; a possible D gene is TRBD1 (6 bases). CDR3 length equals 12 residues. Germline lookup yields CDR1 SGHRS and CDR2 YFSETQ.

This clonotype has just a few counts. CDR3 sequence (DNA): TGTGCCAGCAGCCAAGGTATCGATAACTACGAGCAGTACTTC. It codes for CASSQGIDNYEQYF. The chain couples TRBV3-1 to TRBJ2-7; D ambiguous. This CDR3 is 14 amino acids long. Germline lookup yields CDR1 LGHDT and CDR2 YNNKEL (reference sequence). V lost 1 base, J lost 3 bases, and 10 bases lay in between.

The table lists this clonotype with many counts. The chain combines TRBV5-1 with TRBJ2-2; 9 bases map to TRBD2. Trimming took 4 bases from V and 4 from J; bases not matched to a gene: 11. CDR1 is SGHRS, CDR2 YFSETQ, per germline. This CDR3 has 17 amino acids. The CDR3 loop is CASSPGPGTSFTGELFF. CDR3 DNA: TGCGCCAGCAGCCCTGGACCCGGGACTAGCTTCACCGGGGAGCTGTTTTTT.

This clonotype turned up a few times. As DNA, the CDR3 is TGCAGCGTTGAGGGGACCTACACAGATACGCAGTATTTT. It is translated as CSVEGTYTDTQYF. The gene calls are TRBV29-1 and TRBJ2-3; D is possibly TRBD1 or TRBD2 (5 bases each). Germline loops: CDR1 SQVTM, CDR2 ANQGSEA. V lost 3 bases to trimming and J lost 2 bases, with 9 bases between them. CDR3 size: 13 residues.

This clonotype was picked up a small number of times. The chain joins TRBV7-6 to TRBJ2-5; D is perhaps TRBD2 (5 bases). There are 14 residues in the CDR3. Germline CDR1 is SGHVS and CDR2 is FNYEAQ. V was trimmed by 5 bases and J by 0 bases, leaving 10 bases between them. The CDR3, as DNA: TGTGCCAGCAGCCCCCGACTAAACCAAGAGACCCAGTACTTC. This gives the protein CASSPRLNQETQYF.